Below, one TCR beta chain is given with its context. Its antigen is not identified. The entry originates in a study of cytomegalovirus exposure and HLA in healthy donors. The overall study: A prior analysis found about 120 million unique TCR beta sequences from around 200 million T cells. Overall study findings and caveats: Rare TCR sequences dominated, though some public TCRs recurred in many donors. Using the classifier, cytomegalovirus status was reportedly diagnosed with high specificity and sensitivity.

Researchers ran the PCR with 60 Vbeta and 13 Jbeta primers. TCRdb keeps only in-frame clones here, not all; method: immunoSEQ multiplex PCR. This sample has roughly 66,000 clones, with 55% to 70% found just once. The length of the CDR3 is 15 residues. V was cut by 1 base and J by 4 bases, with 10 bases left in between. Germline lookup yields CDR1 LGHNA and CDR2 YSLEER. This chain links TRBV4-3 with TRBJ2-2; possibly TRBD2 for D (5 bases). This TCR came from a woman in her forties or fifties in good health and CMV-seronegative. What was sequenced was PBMCs. The CDR3 is CASSQGLAGTGELFF. CDR3 coding DNA: TGCGCCAGCAGCCAAGGGCTAGCTGGCACCGGGGAGCTGTTTTTT.